Each of the 2 T cell receptor beta chains below was sequenced from the same sample in a study of shared clonotypes between healthy human individuals. Libraries were prepared by immunoSEQ multiplex PCR; TCRdb keeps only in-frame clonotypes and omits some of them. The sample records 1.4 million or so clones, just under 99% being singletons. Sequenced: naive CD4+ T cells sorted from blood. Subset indicated: CD45RA+ positively selected. The receptors derive from a man younger than 45 in good health.

The chain joins TRBV5-1 to TRBJ1-1; D is ambiguous. CDR1 is SGHRS, CDR2 YFSETQ, per germline. The CDR3 is 15 amino acids. Trimming pared 4 bases from V and 0 bases from J, leaving 13 bases between. Here the CDR3 reads CASSPENSMNTEAFF. For the CDR3, the DNA is TGCGCCAGCAGCCCGGAAAACAGCATGAACACTGAAGCTTTCTTT.

V gene TRBV11-2 combines with J gene TRBJ2-7; possibly TRBD1 for D (5 bases). The V end lost 7 bases, the J end lost 3 bases, and 13 bases lay between the germline ends. The CDR3 spans 13 residues. Germline V lookup: CDR1 SGHAT, CDR2 FQNNGV. The CDR3 sequence is CASTHGQGYEQYF. The CDR3 region has the DNA TGTGCCAGCACCCACGGGCAGGGCTACGAGCAGTACTTC.